This T cell receptor (beta chain) was recorded in a study of blood T cell repertoires in COVID-19. The V segment lost 5 bases and the J segment 7 bases; nucleotides outside the gene matches: 9. CDR1 KGHSH and CDR2 LQKENI come from the germline V gene. The CDR3 runs to 15 residues. TCRdb's copy holds only in-frame clones and misses some; the assay was immunoSEQ multiplex PCR. Of some 200,000 clones listed, roughly 86% are singletons. The V and J genes are TRBV18 and TRBJ2-2, with 8 nucleotides matching TRBD1. This clonotype was sampled from a man between 65 and 85 years old with acute or convalescent COVID-19. Input material: peripheral blood. Here the CDR3 reads CASSSGQGLDGELFF. CDR3 DNA: TGTGCCAGCTCATCCGGACAGGGACTTGACGGGGAGCTGTTTTTT.